These T cell receptor beta chains were read from a single sample in a study of blood T cell repertoires in COVID-19. Sequencing used immunoSEQ multiplex PCR; TCRdb keeps in-frame clones, though not all of them. The sample lists some 190,000 clones; more than 70% were seen once. The source material was peripheral blood. The receptor set was obtained from an older woman with acute or convalescent COVID-19. The CDR3 runs from the conserved cysteine through the conserved F or W. Each record gives: clone size, V gene, D gene, J gene, CDR3 length, CDR3 DNA, CDR3 protein. A D gene is named only where the DNA matches it firmly. Size is stated for part of the rows, as once, few or many counts, or as a class when the clone is expanded.

clone size: -; V gene: TRBV18; D gene: TRBD2; J gene: TRBJ2-5; CDR3 length: 16; CDR3 DNA: TGTGCCAGCTCACCCAGGACTAGCGGGAGGCAAGAGACCCAGTACTTC; CDR3 protein: CASSPRTSGRQETQYF
clone size: -; V gene: TRBV27; D gene: -; J gene: TRBJ2-3; CDR3 length: 16; CDR3 DNA: TGTGCCAGCAGTTTATACGGGAATCGCCTCACAGATACGCAGTATTTT; CDR3 protein: CASSLYGNRLTDTQYF
clone size: -; V gene: TRBV5-1; D gene: -; J gene: TRBJ1-6; CDR3 length: 14; CDR3 DNA: TGCGCCAGCAGACCGGCCGGCAGCGATTCACCCCTCCACTTT; CDR3 protein: CASRPAGSDSPLHF
clone size: -; V gene: TRBV19; D gene: -; J gene: TRBJ1-6; CDR3 length: 14; CDR3 DNA: TGTGCCAGTAACCTCCAGACAGGTGTTTCACCCCTCCACTTT; CDR3 protein: CASNLQTGVSPLHF
clone size: -; V gene: TRBV12-3/TRBV12-4; D gene: -; J gene: TRBJ1-2; CDR3 length: 12; CDR3 DNA: TGTGCCAGCAGTCAGGGTTCCTCTGGCTACACCTTC; CDR3 protein: CASSQGSSGYTF
clone size: -; V gene: TRBV6-5; D gene: TRBD1; J gene: TRBJ2-1; CDR3 length: 14; CDR3 DNA: TGTGCCAGCTCGAGGGACAGGGTAACCGATGAGCAGTTCTTC; CDR3 protein: CASSRDRVTDEQFF
clone size: -; V gene: TRBV6-6; D gene: -; J gene: TRBJ1-2; CDR3 length: 13; CDR3 DNA: TGTGCCAGCAGTTACCCGGCAGGCTACGGCTACACCTTC; CDR3 protein: CASSYPAGYGYTF
clone size: -; V gene: TRBV7-9; D gene: -; J gene: TRBJ2-1; CDR3 length: 16; CDR3 DNA: TGTGCCAGCAGCTTAGCGCGGGGTTTCTCAACATATGAGCAGTTCTTC; CDR3 protein: CASSLARGFSTYEQFF
clone size: -; V gene: TRBV18; D gene: -; J gene: TRBJ1-1; CDR3 length: 13; CDR3 DNA: TGTGCCAGCTCACCACAAGGGGAAACTGAAGCTTTCTTT; CDR3 protein: CASSPQGETEAFF
clone size: -; V gene: TRBV4-2; D gene: TRBD1; J gene: TRBJ1-6; CDR3 length: 16; CDR3 DNA: TGTGCCAGCAGCCACTTAATCGGGACAGGGGATTCACCCCTCCACTTT; CDR3 protein: CASSHLIGTGDSPLHF
clone size: -; V gene: TRBV12-3/TRBV12-4; D gene: -; J gene: TRBJ1-1; CDR3 length: 13; CDR3 DNA: TGTGCCAGCAGTCCCCCGGGGGGCACTGAAGCTTTCTTT; CDR3 protein: CASSPPGGTEAFF
clone size: -; V gene: TRBV9; D gene: TRBD2; J gene: TRBJ2-1; CDR3 length: 20; CDR3 DNA: TGTGCCAGCAGCGTAGCCCCATTTCTAGCGGGAGGAAGAACGGACAATGAGCAGTTCTTC; CDR3 protein: CASSVAPFLAGGRTDNEQFF
clone size: -; V gene: TRBV4-2; D gene: -; J gene: TRBJ1-6; CDR3 length: 13; CDR3 DNA: TGTGCCAGCAGCCAGAGGGTGGATTCACCCCTCCACTTT; CDR3 protein: CASSQRVDSPLHF
clone size: -; V gene: TRBV12-5; D gene: TRBD1; J gene: TRBJ1-5; CDR3 length: 14; CDR3 DNA: TGTGCTAGTGGCTCCGGGACAGTCAATCAGCCCCAGCATTTT; CDR3 protein: CASGSGTVNQPQHF
clone size: -; V gene: TRBV5-1; D gene: TRBD1; J gene: TRBJ2-5; CDR3 length: 15; CDR3 DNA: TGCGCCAGCAGCTTGGGACAGGGGGTGAGTGAGACCCAGTACTTC; CDR3 protein: CASSLGQGVSETQYF
clone size: once; V gene: TRBV5-1; D gene: TRBD2; J gene: TRBJ2-3; CDR3 length: 17; CDR3 DNA: TGCGCCAGCAGCTTGGATCAGCGGGGAACTTCACAAGATACGCAGTATTTT; CDR3 protein: CASSLDQRGTSQDTQYF
clone size: once; V gene: TRBV5-1; D gene: -; J gene: TRBJ1-2; CDR3 length: 15; CDR3 DNA: TGCGCCAGCAGCTTGGGAGGGACTACTAACTATGGCTACACCTTC; CDR3 protein: CASSLGGTTNYGYTF
clone size: -; V gene: TRBV28; D gene: TRBD2; J gene: TRBJ2-2; CDR3 length: 16; CDR3 DNA: TGTGCCAGCAACTTACTAGCGGGAGATGGGACCGGGGAGCTGTTTTTT; CDR3 protein: CASNLLAGDGTGELFF
clone size: -; V gene: TRBV4-2; D gene: -; J gene: TRBJ1-2; CDR3 length: 15; CDR3 DNA: TGTGCCAGCAGCCAAGAATCCGGAAGCGGTTATGGCTACACCTTC; CDR3 protein: CASSQESGSGYGYTF
clone size: -; V gene: TRBV18; D gene: -; J gene: TRBJ2-4; CDR3 length: 15; CDR3 DNA: TGTGCCAGCTCACCCTCTCGTGCGAATTCAAACATTCAGTACTTC; CDR3 protein: CASSPSRANSNIQYF
clone size: once; V gene: TRBV12-3/TRBV12-4; D gene: -; J gene: TRBJ2-5; CDR3 length: 13; CDR3 DNA: TGTGCCAGCAGTTCTTCAGGCCCAGAGACCCAGTACTTC; CDR3 protein: CASSSSGPETQYF
clone size: -; V gene: TRBV12-3/TRBV12-4; D gene: -; J gene: TRBJ1-2; CDR3 length: 12; CDR3 DNA: TGTGCCAGCAGCTTTCGGGGAGGTGGCTACACCTTC; CDR3 protein: CASSFRGGGYTF
clone size: -; V gene: TRBV6-2/TRBV6-3; D gene: TRBD2; J gene: TRBJ2-7; CDR3 length: 14; CDR3 DNA: TGTGCCAGCAGTTGGCGGCTAGCGGCTTACGAGCAGTACTTC; CDR3 protein: CASSWRLAAYEQYF
clone size: -; V gene: TRBV20-1; D gene: -; J gene: TRBJ2-2; CDR3 length: 16; CDR3 DNA: TGCAGTGCTAGTCGGCCGGGCCAGGGCCACACCGGGGAGCTGTTTTTT; CDR3 protein: CSASRPGQGHTGELFF
clone size: -; V gene: TRBV18; D gene: TRBD2; J gene: TRBJ2-1; CDR3 length: 14; CDR3 DNA: TGTGCCAGCTCAGGACTAGCGGGAGTGGATGAGCAGTTCTTC; CDR3 protein: CASSGLAGVDEQFF
clone size: -; V gene: TRBV5-1; D gene: -; J gene: TRBJ1-1; CDR3 length: 16; CDR3 DNA: TGCGCCAGCAGCTTACAGGGAGAGATCATGAACACTGAAGCTTTCTTT; CDR3 protein: CASSLQGEIMNTEAFF
clone size: -; V gene: TRBV18; D gene: TRBD1; J gene: TRBJ2-7; CDR3 length: 17; CDR3 DNA: TGTGCCAGCTCACCACGTGCCCCCGACAGGGGGCCGAACGAGCAGTACTTC; CDR3 protein: CASSPRAPDRGPNEQYF
clone size: few; V gene: TRBV2; D gene: TRBD2; J gene: TRBJ2-1; CDR3 length: 14; CDR3 DNA: TGTGCCAGCAGTGAACCCCCACTAGCGAATGAGCAGTTCTTC; CDR3 protein: CASSEPPLANEQFF
clone size: -; V gene: TRBV14; D gene: -; J gene: TRBJ2-1; CDR3 length: 17; CDR3 DNA: TGTGCCAGCAGCCAGGCCCTGGGCAGGTTGGTTACCAATGAGCAGTTCTTC; CDR3 protein: CASSQALGRLVTNEQFF
clone size: -; V gene: TRBV5-1; D gene: -; J gene: TRBJ2-1; CDR3 length: 17; CDR3 DNA: TGCGCCAGCAGCTTGGCCCCCTCAGGGATCGGACACGATGAGCAGTTCTTC; CDR3 protein: CASSLAPSGIGHDEQFF
clone size: few; V gene: TRBV28; D gene: -; J gene: TRBJ1-1; CDR3 length: 17; CDR3 DNA: TGTGCCAGCAAACATTCAACAGGGAGAGGTCGGGACACTGAAGCTTTCTTT; CDR3 protein: CASKHSTGRGRDTEAFF
clone size: -; V gene: TRBV6-5; D gene: TRBD2; J gene: TRBJ2-7; CDR3 length: 15; CDR3 DNA: TGTGCCAGCAGCGGAGGACTAGCGTCTTCCTACGAGCAGTACTTC; CDR3 protein: CASSGGLASSYEQYF
clone size: -; V gene: TRBV5-8; D gene: TRBD1; J gene: TRBJ2-7; CDR3 length: 13; CDR3 DNA: TGTGCCAGCAGCCGACGGGACAGGGACGAGCAGTACTTC; CDR3 protein: CASSRRDRDEQYF
clone size: -; V gene: TRBV28; D gene: -; J gene: TRBJ1-4; CDR3 length: 15; CDR3 DNA: TGTGCCAGCAGTTTAGTTACGGGGGGCGGTGAAAAACTGTTTTTT; CDR3 protein: CASSLVTGGGEKLFF
clone size: -; V gene: TRBV12-3/TRBV12-4; D gene: TRBD1; J gene: TRBJ1-2; CDR3 length: 12; CDR3 DNA: TGTGCCAGCAGTTTCGGACAGGTGCAGGTCACCTTC; CDR3 protein: CASSFGQVQVTF
clone size: -; V gene: TRBV28; D gene: TRBD1; J gene: TRBJ1-1; CDR3 length: 15; CDR3 DNA: TGTGCCAGCAGTTTCCGGACAGGGAGGGGCACTGAAGCTTTCTTT; CDR3 protein: CASSFRTGRGTEAFF
clone size: -; V gene: TRBV4-1; D gene: -; J gene: TRBJ1-1; CDR3 length: 16; CDR3 DNA: TGCGCCAGCAGCCCCGGGTGGCGGGGGATAAAGACTGAAGCTTTCTTT; CDR3 protein: CASSPGWRGIKTEAFF
clone size: -; V gene: TRBV19; D gene: -; J gene: TRBJ1-2; CDR3 length: 15; CDR3 DNA: TGTGCCAGTAGTATGGGATTATTAAGGGACAATGGCTACACCTTC; CDR3 protein: CASSMGLLRDNGYTF
clone size: -; V gene: TRBV6-2/TRBV6-3; D gene: -; J gene: TRBJ1-1; CDR3 length: 12; CDR3 DNA: TGTGCCAGCAGTCAGATGAACACTGAAGCTTTCTTT; CDR3 protein: CASSQMNTEAFF
clone size: -; V gene: TRBV3-1/TRBV3-2; D gene: TRBD1; J gene: TRBJ1-1; CDR3 length: 18; CDR3 DNA: TGTGCCAGCAGCCAAGGAATAGGGGGCAATGTGCAGAGCACTGAAGCTTTCTTT; CDR3 protein: CASSQGIGGNVQSTEAFF
clone size: -; V gene: TRBV28; D gene: -; J gene: TRBJ2-2; CDR3 length: 15; CDR3 DNA: TGTGCCAGCAGCTCTCCGGGACTTCAGGGCGGGGAGCTGTTTTTT; CDR3 protein: CASSSPGLQGGELFF
clone size: -; V gene: TRBV6-5; D gene: TRBD1; J gene: TRBJ1-2; CDR3 length: 13; CDR3 DNA: TGTGCCACTAAAACGGGACAGGGATCTGGCTACACCTTC; CDR3 protein: CATKTGQGSGYTF